This TCR beta chain came from a study of blood T cells in healthy people across ages. Combining a sample-barcoded 5' primer with a J-beta primer mix, a second PCR ran for roughly 6 to 11 cycles. A template-switch adaptor that had 12 random nucleotides put a tag on each cDNA molecule. From the 5' RACE reads, TCRdb called clonotypes with MiXCR, one entry per CDR3 protein. The data contain 910,000 or so distinct CDR3 sequences, just over 50% of them singletons. The V and J ends lost 6 bases and 5 bases respectively, with 16 bases between them. The CDR3 runs 13 residues. Germline CDR1 DFQATT, CDR2 SNEGSKA (reference sequence).

Sequenced: blood. The sequence derives from a woman aged 55-69 years in good health. The V and J genes are TRBV20-1 and TRBJ2-5; D is possibly TRBD2 (6 bases). The CDR3 loop reads CSARGLGVETQYF. The CDR3 DNA sequence: TGCAGTGCGAGGGGACTGGGCGTGGAGACCCAGTACTTC.